The 27 T cell receptor beta chains below come from one sample, sequenced in a study of blood T cell repertoires in COVID-19. Clones were sequenced by immunoSEQ multiplex PCR, and TCRdb holds only the in-frame ones, with some missing. This table has some 16,000 clones, 89% appearing once. Sequencing was carried out using peripheral blood. The receptors were gathered from an elderly man with acute or convalescent COVID-19.

The CDR3 coding sequence is TGTGCCATCAGTGAGGTAGCGGGGGTGCGGGATACGCAGTATTTT. It translates to CAISEVAGVRDTQYF. The chain couples TRBV10-3 to TRBJ2-3; TRBD2 matches 9 bases. V trimming: 2 bases; J trimming: 6 bases; junction bases outside the gene matches: 6. The CDR3 loop spans 15 amino acids. Looked up from germline, CDR1 is ENHRY and CDR2 is SYGVKD.

V and J are TRBV6-5 and TRBJ2-1; 7 bases map to TRBD2. Germline CDR1 is MNHEY and CDR2 is SVGAGI. V shed 7 bases, J shed 0 bases, and the junction held 6 bases outside the gene matches. This CDR3 region has 15 residues. The DNA for the CDR3 is TGTGCCAGCACCGCCGGGGGGAGCTCCTACAATGAGCAGTTCTTC. It translates to CASTAGGSSYNEQFF.

CDR3: CASSQDEGGGYTF. CDR3 coding DNA: TGTGCCAGCAGCCAAGATGAAGGCGGTGGCTACACCTTC. The J gene is TRBJ1-2, the V gene TRBV3-1 (or the pseudogene TRBV3-2); no definite D call. The length of the CDR3 is 13 residues. Trimming left V 0 bases short and J 7 bases short, with 9 bases between. The germline CDR1 and CDR2 sequences are LGHDT and YNNKEL (reference sequence).

This clone has a single count. The chain joins TRBV3-1 (or the pseudogene TRBV3-2) to TRBJ1-3; D is unclear. Trimming removed 2 bases from V and 2 bases from J, with 7 bases in between. This CDR3 is 14 amino acids long. Germline CDR1 and CDR2: LGHDT and YNNKEL (reference sequence). The CDR3 DNA follows: TGTGCCAGCAGCCAAACGGGGACTGGAAACACCATATATTTT. It yields the protein CASSQTGTGNTIYF.

The chain has TRBV20-1 and TRBJ1-2; perhaps TRBD1 as D (6 bases). Deletions cut 6 bases from V and 8 bases from J, with 13 bases between. Germline CDR1 is DFQATT and CDR2 is SNEGSKA (reference sequence). The CDR3 sequence is 11 residues long. The CDR3, as DNA: TGCAGTGCCAGGGGCCCTGGAGGCTACACCTTC. Translating gives CSARGPGGYTF.

The rearrangement uses TRBV9 and TRBJ1-1, with D hard to call. The CDR3 spans 15 residues. Trimming took off 6 bases at V and 0 bases at J, with 15 bases between the two ends. Per germline, CDR1 SGDLS and CDR2 YYNGEE. This CDR3 reads CASTPQTRMNTEAFF. Written as DNA, the CDR3 is TGTGCCAGCACCCCCCAAACACGTATGAACACTGAAGCTTTCTTT.

The chain is built from TRBV19 and TRBJ1-2, with no clear D. CDR1 LNHDA and CDR2 SQIVND come from the germline V gene (reference sequence). The CDR3 length is 16 residues. The V end was cut by 0 bases, the J end by 2 bases, with 13 bases between. The CDR3 here is CASSIDNSGSNYGYTF. CDR3 sequence (DNA): TGTGCCAGTAGTATAGATAATTCCGGGTCCAACTATGGCTACACCTTC.

The rearrangement uses TRBV7-6 and TRBJ2-1; a weak D match, TRBD1 (6 bases). Trimming removed 5 bases from V and 7 bases from J, with 15 bases in between. This CDR3 has 14 amino acids. CDR1 is SGHVS, CDR2 FNYEAQ, per germline. As DNA, the CDR3 is TGTGCCAGCAGCAACGACAGGTTCGCAAATGAGCAGTTCTTC. It yields the protein CASSNDRFANEQFF.

This chain connects TRBV19 to TRBJ1-5; the D gene is possibly TRBD1 (5 bases). Germline V gene data show CDR1 as LNHDA and CDR2 as SQIVND (reference sequence). The CDR3 runs 16 residues. With 8 bases removed from V and 4 bases from J, the gap between germline ends came to 21 bases. The CDR3 DNA reads as TGTGCCAGTGGTAACCTCCGGACACCAGGTAATCAGCCCCAGCATTTT. This codes for CASGNLRTPGNQPQHF.

This clone appeared once. V usage is TRBV3-1 (or the pseudogene TRBV3-2) and J usage is TRBJ2-1; 12 positions agree with TRBD2. The ends lost 0 bases at V and 7 bases at J; junction bases unmatched: 1. Per germline, CDR1 LGHDT and CDR2 YNNKEL (reference sequence). The CDR3 has 15 residues. CDR3 region: CASSQEGTSGNEQFF. DNA for the CDR3: TGTGCCAGCAGCCAAGAGGGGACTAGCGGGAATGAGCAGTTCTTC.

The chain is built from TRBV11-3 and TRBJ2-3; 7 bases align to TRBD2. The CDR3 contains 13 residues. Germline V gene lookup returns CDR1 SGHNT and CDR2 YENEEA. V lost 5 bases, J lost 9 bases, and 8 bases stayed unmatched. For the CDR3, the DNA is TGTGCCAGCAGCCGGGGGAGGGGTATCACGCAGTATTTT. Its protein product is CASSRGRGITQYF.

The chain links TRBV24-1 to TRBJ2-3, with D possibly matching TRBD2 (7 bases). The CDR3 runs to 14 residues. V lost 7 bases, J lost 6 bases, and 16 bases lay in between. The germline V gene encodes CDR1 KGHDR and CDR2 SFDVKD. This CDR3 reads CATSRGGPVDTQYF. In DNA, the CDR3 is TGTGCCACCAGCCGCGGGGGCCCCGTGGATACGCAGTATTTT.

The chain links TRBV6-5 to TRBJ1-1, with 8 bases aligning to TRBD1. This CDR3 has 14 amino acids. CDR1 and CDR2 from the germline V gene are MNHEY and SVGAGI. With 6 bases clipped from V and 5 bases from J, the junction kept 8 bases outside the gene matches. The CDR3 here is CASSLDRGGTEAFF. In nucleotides, the CDR3 is TGTGCCAGCAGCTTAGACAGGGGAGGGACTGAAGCTTTCTTT.

The CDR3, as DNA: TGTGCCTGGAAGGAGAGGCCGACTGAAGCTTTCTTT. Protein: CAWKERPTEAFF. J is TRBJ1-1 and V is TRBV30, with D hard to call. The CDR3 spans 12 residues. V shed 4 bases and J shed 5 bases, with 11 bases lying between them. The germline V gene has CDR1 GTSNPN and CDR2 SVGIG (reference sequence).

The chain recombines TRBV7-9 with TRBJ1-2, with a weak D call TRBD1 (5 bases). There are 14 residues in the CDR3. V was shortened by 5 bases and J by 4 bases, with 14 bases between the two germline ends. The germline CDR1 and CDR2 sequences are SEHNR and FQNEAQ (reference sequence). The CDR3 sequence: CASSASGYGYGYTF. The CDR3 DNA sequence: TGTGCCAGCAGCGCCTCAGGGTACGGCTATGGCTACACCTTC. The whole variable domain, filled in from reference TRBV7-9 and TRBJ1-2, reads DTGVSQNPRHKITKRGQNVTFRCDPISEHNRLYWYRQTLGQGPEFLTYFQNEAQLEKSRLLSDRFSAERPKGSFSTLEIQRTEQGDSAMYLCASSASGYGYGYTFGSGTRLTVV.

The rearrangement links TRBV4-1 to TRBJ2-1; D not certain. Germline V lookup: CDR1 MGHRA, CDR2 YSYEKL. V shed 0 bases and J shed 6 bases, with 9 bases lying between them. The CDR3 runs 14 residues. CDR3 in DNA: TGCGCCAGCAGCCAAGATCCGGGTAGCAATGAGCAGTTCTTC. Its translation is CASSQDPGSNEQFF.

This chain connects TRBV19 to TRBJ2-1; D perhaps matches TRBD2 (7 bases). The CDR3 length is 15 residues. Trimming left V 7 bases short and J 8 bases short, with 21 bases between. Germline CDR1 is LNHDA and CDR2 is SQIVND (reference sequence). The CDR3 nucleotides read TGTGCCAGTACCCCCCGGAGGGGGGGCCTCGATGAGCAGTTCTTC. As protein: CASTPRRGGLDEQFF.

The gene calls are TRBV6-1 and TRBJ1-1; D possibly corresponds to TRBD1 (6 bases). Germline CDR1 reads MNHNS; CDR2 reads SASEGT. Trimming took off 1 base at V and 5 bases at J, with 17 bases between the two ends. The CDR3 is 16 residues long. The CDR3: CASSEGETNQGTEAFF. CDR3 bases: TGTGCCAGCAGTGAAGGGGAGACGAACCAGGGGACTGAAGCTTTCTTT.

In its sample, this clone was seen once. This rearrangement joins TRBV13 to TRBJ1-2; D gene ambiguous. The germline V and J ends were trimmed by 7 bases and 4 bases, with 13 bases remaining between them. The CDR3 is made up of 13 amino acids. Germline lookup yields CDR1 PRHDT and CDR2 FYEKMQ (reference sequence). For the CDR3, the DNA is TGTGCCAGCAAGGAGAAGGTCGGCTATGGCTACACCTTC. Its translation: CASKEKVGYGYTF. The variable domain in full, with the rest retrieved from reference TRBV13 and TRBJ1-2, is AAGVIQSPRHLIKEKRETATLKCYPIPRHDTVYWYQQGPGQDPQFLISFYEKMQSDKGSIPDRFSAQQFSDYHSELNMSSLELGDSALYFCASKEKVGYGYTFGSGTRLTVV.

As concerns this clone: The identical CDR3 is also encoded by other nucleotide sequences in the sample. The chain recombines TRBV7-2 with TRBJ2-1; D call uncertain. Germline V gene sequence: CDR1 SGHTA, CDR2 FQGNSA. Trimming pared 1 base from V and 4 bases from J, leaving 5 bases between. CDR3 length equals 13 residues. This CDR3 is CASSLDSYNEQFF. The CDR3 DNA sequence: TGTGCCAGCAGCTTAGACTCTTACAATGAGCAGTTCTTC.

The sample holds one count of this clone. The chain combines TRBV5-8 with TRBJ1-5; 7 bases map to TRBD1. The V gene end was trimmed by 2 bases and the J gene end by 0 bases; junction bases not matched to a gene: 2. Per the germline V gene, CDR1 is SGHTS and CDR2 is YDEGEE. CDR3 length equals 15 residues. CDR3 nucleotides: TGTGCCAGCAGCTTACAGGGGAGTAGCAATCAGCCCCAGCATTTT. Translated, it gives CASSLQGSSNQPQHF.

This clone was observed a handful of times. J is TRBJ1-6 and V is TRBV3-1 (or the pseudogene TRBV3-2), with 7 bases fitting TRBD1. Unmatched junction bases numbered 3, after V lost 1 base and J lost 9 bases. CDR3 size: 14 residues. Germline loops: CDR1 LGHDT, CDR2 YNNKEL (reference sequence). CDR3 in DNA: TGTGCCAGCAGCCAAGCGACAGGGCCTTCACCCCTCCACTTT. Amino acid sequence: CASSQATGPSPLHF.

The chain has TRBV5-8 and TRBJ2-2, with a possible D match to TRBD2 (5 bases). Trimming removed 6 bases from V and 3 bases from J, with 18 bases in between. The CDR3 runs 16 residues. Germline lookup yields CDR1 SGHTS and CDR2 YDEGEE. The CDR3 nucleotides read TGTGCCAGCACCTCGGGGATATCAAGGGACACCGGGGAGCTGTTTTTT. Protein: CASTSGISRDTGELFF.

The chain combines TRBV5-8 with TRBJ1-5, with D possibly TRBD1 on 5 matching bases. CDR1 is SGHTS, CDR2 YDEGEE, per germline. The CDR3 is made up of 13 amino acids. The germline V and J ends were trimmed by 5 bases and 6 bases, with 12 bases remaining between them. Here the CDR3 DNA reads TGTGCCAGCAGGGAGGGGATAGGTCAGCCCCAGCATTTT. Amino acids: CASREGIGQPQHF.

This clone is a singleton in its sample. V and J are TRBV30 and TRBJ1-1; no clear D gene. V was pared by 2 bases and J by 8 bases, with 18 bases between. CDR3 length equals 14 residues. Germline-derived CDR1 and CDR2 are GTSNPN and SVGIG (reference sequence). CDR3 loop: CAWSPPPGWREAFF. DNA for the CDR3: TGTGCCTGGAGTCCCCCCCCCGGATGGAGAGAAGCTTTCTTT.

The J gene is TRBJ2-7, the V gene TRBV3-1 (or the pseudogene TRBV3-2), with 8 bases that match TRBD2. V gave up 1 base and J gave up 1 base; unmatched junction bases: 0. There are 14 residues in the CDR3. Germline V gene sequence: CDR1 LGHDT, CDR2 YNNKEL (reference sequence). CDR3 bases: TGTGCCAGCAGCCAAGCGGGAGGGTCCTACGAGCAGTACTTC. This translates into CASSQAGGSYEQYF.

This chain connects TRBV19 to TRBJ2-1; TRBD2 matches 12 bases. The length of the CDR3 is 18 residues. Germline assignment: CDR1 LNHDA and CDR2 SQIVND (reference sequence). After removal of 2 bases from V and 1 base from J, the junction contained 6 bases not matched to a gene. CDR3 sequence reads: CASSIQLAGGPSYNEQFF. The DNA of the CDR3 is TGTGCCAGTAGTATACAACTAGCGGGGGGACCGTCCTACAATGAGCAGTTCTTC. Full variable domain (outside the CDR3, taken from reference TRBV19 and TRBJ2-1): DGGITQSPKYLFRKEGQNVTLSCEQNLNHDAMYWYRQDPGQGLRLIYYSQIVNDFQKGDIAEGYSVSREKKESFPLTVTSAQKNPTAFYLCASSIQLAGGPSYNEQFFGPGTRLTVL.